This T cell receptor (beta chain) was identified in a study of T cells in Graves' hyperthyroidism and ophthalmopathy. The CDR3 spans 14 residues. V was pared by 6 bases and J by 8 bases, with 7 bases of the junction left unmatched. Looked up from germline, CDR1 is MNHNS and CDR2 is SASEGT. The CDR3 regions of TCR beta were amplified from RNA transcripts. The HTBI primer set served for first-round RT-PCR of the TCR CDR3. TCRdb re-derived calls from the multiplex PCR reads in MiXCR, one entry per CDR3 protein. Of about 92,000 distinct CDR3 sequences in the sample, roughly 56% were seen once. The table lists this clonotype with many counts.

This chain connects TRBV6-1 to TRBJ1-6; 7 bases map to TRBD1. The source of this sequence is a woman between 35 and 50 years old with Graves' hyperthyroidism. Sequencing was carried out using blood. Written as DNA, the CDR3 is TGTGCCAGCAGCCGCCGGGACAGATATTCACCCCTCCACTTT. It yields the protein CASSRRDRYSPLHF.